This T cell receptor (beta chain) stems from a study of T cell responses to AZD1222 COVID-19 vaccine. General study findings and limits: Donors were largely white British and mainly female; clonal diversity was possibly underestimated. Reportedly, nearly half the spike-specific TCRs target unmutated variant regions. Once two AZD1222 doses were given, Spike-specific TCR breadth and depth went up. Repertoire sampling was restricted to post-peak T cell response timepoints.

The method was immunoSEQ multiplex PCR; TCRdb's version includes in-frame clones alone and lacks a portion of them. The repertoire holds fewer than 130,000 clones, with 88% as singletons. Of note for this clone: The antigen remains unidentified.

Per the germline V gene, CDR1 is KGHSH and CDR2 is LQKENI. This CDR3 has 15 residues. V lost 2 bases and J 0 bases, leaving 10 bases between the germline ends. The chain links TRBV18 to TRBJ1-2; D call uncertain. Sequenced material: peripheral blood, taken on day 0 of AZD1222 vaccination. The source of this sequence is an adult in good health. The CDR3 spells CASSPGAGSNYGYTF. CDR3 in DNA: TGTGCCAGCTCACCAGGCGCCGGCTCTAACTATGGCTACACCTTC.